This T cell receptor beta chain was profiled in a study of shared clonotypes between healthy human individuals. The study's findings and limits: Sharing across several donors was seen in around 5% of naive CD4 clonotypes. It was the non-shared clonotypes that had lower generation probabilities than clonotypes shared by all four donors. Sampling included only blood; tissue repertoires likely differ.

TCRdb keeps only in-frame clones here, not all; method: immunoSEQ multiplex PCR. The sample lists some 2.1 million clones, 85% to 95% seen once, with under 0.15% in the top ten. This clone has only one observation. Its antigen remains unidentified. Other DNA variants within this sample encode the same CDR3. Losses at the gene ends were 2 bases for V and 8 bases for J; bases not matched to a gene: 6. There are 13 residues in the CDR3. Germline assignment: CDR1 SGDLS and CDR2 YYNGEE. Healthy adults negative for HIV, lacking recent acute infections or vaccinations, served as donors. Sequencing was performed on naive CD4+ T cells sorted from blood. Sample subset: CD45RA+ positively selected. The chain is built from TRBV9 and TRBJ1-2; 7 positions agree with TRBD1. This sequence originates from a man between 18 and 35 years old in good health. The CDR3 sequence: CASSVDRVEGYTF. CDR3 DNA sequence: TGTGCCAGCAGCGTTGACAGGGTAGAGGGCTACACCTTC.